The 18 T cell receptor beta chains below were found in one sample sequenced in a study of post-analysis software for immune sequencing data. Each TCR beta cDNA library carried unique molecular identifiers. Each CDR3 protein gets one entry after TCRdb re-called the PCR reads with MiXCR. Of just over 250,000 distinct CDR3 sequences in the sample, 36% are singletons; the top ten hold 4% to 6%. For these TCRs, the target antigens are not known. Findings and caveats of the study: When patients were compared with controls, 4 or 5 TRBV segments were more frequent, TRBV5-6, TRBV5-1 and TRBV20-1 among them.

The sample consisted of blood. The source is a girl aged 10 to 17 with multiple sclerosis.

This clonotype was detected once. A much larger clone sits a single nucleotide away, making a read error possible. V gene TRBV7-9 combines with J gene TRBJ1-2, with D possibly TRBD1 on 6 matching bases. V was trimmed by 7 bases and J by 7 bases, leaving 16 bases between them. CDR3 length equals 13 residues. Germline V gives CDR1 SEHNR, CDR2 FQNEAQ (reference sequence). The CDR3 spells CASINDGGVGYTF. For the CDR3, the DNA is TGTGCCAGCATCAACGACGGGGGCGTTGGCTACACCTTC.

V and J are TRBV20-1 and TRBJ2-5; TRBD2 matches 9 bases. Losses at the gene ends were 4 bases for V and 4 bases for J; bases not matched to a gene: 13. The CDR3 has 16 amino acids. Germline V gene sequence: CDR1 DFQATT, CDR2 SNEGSKA (reference sequence). This chain's CDR3 is CSAKIFAGGLSETQYF. CDR3 sequence (DNA): TGCAGTGCTAAGATTTTCGCGGGGGGGCTCTCAGAGACCCAGTACTTC.

Of note for this clonotype: A read error may explain this, as a much larger clone is one base away. The J gene is TRBJ2-1, the V gene TRBV5-6; no clear D gene. Germline values: CDR1 SGHDT, CDR2 YYEEEE. Trimming pared 6 bases from V and 0 bases from J, leaving 13 bases between. The CDR3 is made up of 15 amino acids. The CDR3 loop reads CASNPGFNSYNEQFF. CDR3 DNA sequence: TGTGCCAGCAATCCCGGCTTTAACTCCTACAATGAGCAGTTCTTC. Combining the CDR3 with reference TRBV5-6 and TRBJ2-1 gives the whole variable domain DAGVTQSPTHLIKTRGQQVTLRCSPKSGHDTVSWYQQALGQGPQFIFQYYEEEERQRGNFPDRFSGHQFPNYSSELNVNALLLGDSALYLCASNPGFNSYNEQFFGPGTRLTVL.

This clonotype was observed a few times. This may come from a read error, since a much larger clone is one base off. The J gene is TRBJ2-1, the V gene TRBV11-2, with 15 bases fitting TRBD2. The CDR3 covers 15 residues. Looked up from germline, CDR1 is SGHAT and CDR2 is FQNNGV. Trimming at V came to 1 base and at J to 9 bases, leaving 1 base not matched to a gene. Here the CDR3 reads CASSLGTSGRAEQFF. The CDR3 DNA follows: TGTGCCAGCAGCTTAGGGACTAGCGGGAGGGCTGAGCAGTTCTTC.

This rearrangement joins TRBV27 to TRBJ2-7, with a tentative D call TRBD1 (5 bases). The germline V gene encodes CDR1 MNHEY and CDR2 SMNVEV (reference sequence). V shed 3 bases and J shed 5 bases, with 20 bases lying between them. The CDR3 covers 16 residues. Here the CDR3 reads CASSLLVLGRAHEQYF. CDR3 coding DNA: TGTGCCAGCAGTTTGTTAGTATTGGGCAGGGCCCACGAGCAGTACTTC.

This clonotype was found many times. This sequence joins TRBV5-1 and TRBJ2-6; tentatively, D is TRBD1 (5 bases). Germline assignment: CDR1 SGHRS and CDR2 YFSETQ. The germline V and J ends were trimmed by 2 bases and 1 base, with 7 bases remaining between them. CDR3 length: 15 residues. The CDR3 is CASSFQGSGANVLTF. CDR3 nucleotides: TGCGCCAGCAGCTTCCAGGGTTCTGGGGCCAACGTCCTGACTTTC.

This clonotype was detected a few times. The chain carries TRBV20-1 and TRBJ1-1; D remains unclear. Germline V lookup: CDR1 DFQATT, CDR2 SNEGSKA (reference sequence). The CDR3 runs 14 residues. V lost 4 bases and J lost 1, with 13 bases in between. CDR3 protein: CSATQRRENTEAFF. The CDR3 nucleotides read TGCAGTGCTACCCAAAGACGGGAGAACACTGAAGCTTTCTTT.

This chain connects TRBV20-1 to TRBJ2-2; 8 bases fit TRBD1. The CDR3 runs 16 residues. Germline CDR1 is DFQATT and CDR2 is SNEGSKA (reference sequence). V was clipped by 6 bases and J by 2 bases; unmatched bases: 11. The chain's CDR3 is CSAAPLGQDNTGELFF. CDR3 nucleotide sequence: TGCAGTGCAGCACCACTGGGACAGGATAACACCGGGGAGCTGTTTTTT.

The chain carries TRBV7-3 and TRBJ2-2, with no clear D. CDR3 length: 14 residues. V shed 5 bases and J shed 0 bases, with 7 bases lying between them. CDR1 SGHTA and CDR2 FQGTGA come from the germline V gene. CDR3 sequence: CASSPGTNTGELFF. CDR3 DNA sequence: TGTGCCAGCAGCCCTGGGACGAACACCGGGGAGCTGTTTTTT.

With regard to this clonotype: It may be a read error: a sequence one base away is much more abundant. The chain combines TRBV5-1 with TRBJ1-4; D gene unclear. Germline V CDR1 and CDR2: SGHRS, YFSETQ. The CDR3 extends over 13 amino acids. This chain's CDR3 is CVSSLGLNEKLFF. CDR3 DNA: TGCGTCAGCAGCTTGGGCCTTAATGAAAAACTGTTTTTT.

V is TRBV20-1 and J is TRBJ2-4; D is unresolved. The J call may be mistaken, given a closer DNA end match to TRBJ2-7. Per germline, CDR1 DFQATT and CDR2 SNEGSKA (reference sequence). The CDR3 runs to 15 residues. This chain's CDR3 is CSAPGPSRRSYEQYF. CDR3 DNA: TGCAGTGCCCCAGGCCCATCTCGTAGGTCTTACGAGCAGTACTTC.

Worth noting for this clonotype: A junction end diverges from the germline sequence, so it may reflect a read error. The chain has TRBV5-1 and TRBJ2-3, with 9 bases aligning to TRBD1. Germline V gene data show CDR1 as SGHRS and CDR2 as YFSETQ. CDR3 size: 17 residues. CDR3 amino acids: CACSLPRMGQGTDTQYF. CDR3 sequence (DNA): TGCGCCTGCAGCTTGCCCAGAATGGGACAGGGTACAGATACGCAGTATTTT.

This clonotype was detected ten times or more. V gene TRBV4-1 combines with J gene TRBJ2-6; no definite D call. Germline V gene data show CDR1 as MGHRA and CDR2 as YSYEKL. This CDR3 comprises 16 residues. The ends were cut back, 0 bases at V and 2 bases at J, with 8 bases in the middle. The CDR3 DNA reads TGCGCCAGCAGCCAAGATGAAGGTACTGGGGCCAACGTCCTGACTTTC. Translated, it gives CASSQDEGTGANVLTF.

This clonotype was picked up many times. This chain links TRBV7-9 with TRBJ2-1, with D tentatively TRBD2 (5 bases). Trimming removed 5 bases at V and 6 bases at J, with 14 bases between. Germline lookup yields CDR1 SEHNR and CDR2 FQNEAQ (reference sequence). This CDR3 contains 14 residues. As DNA, the CDR3 is TGTGCCAGCAGCCCCGACACGAGCGGCAATGAGCAGTTCTTC. This translates into CASSPDTSGNEQFF.

V usage is TRBV5-1 and J usage is TRBJ2-1; 10 bases fit TRBD2. Germline lookup yields CDR1 SGHRS and CDR2 YFSETQ. The junction had 12 bases not matched to a gene; V was cut back by 1 base and J by 5 bases. The CDR3 runs to 18 residues. The DNA for the CDR3 is TGCGCCAGCAGCTTGATCGCTAGCGGGAGCTCTGGCAACAATGAGCAGTTCTTC. It yields the protein CASSLIASGSSGNNEQFF.

As DNA, the CDR3 is TGCAGTGCTACCACGGGAGGTAGGAATGAGCAGTTCTTC. Translated: CSATTGGRNEQFF. The chain has TRBV20-1 and TRBJ2-1; the match to TRBD2 covers 7 bases. Germline V CDR1 and CDR2: DFQATT, SNEGSKA (reference sequence). This CDR3 spans 13 amino acids. Unmatched junction bases numbered 7, after V lost 4 bases and J lost 7 bases.

The chain joins TRBV7-9 to TRBJ2-7, with 7 bases fitting TRBD1. J lost 1 base, V lost 6 bases, and 6 bases had no gene match. Looked up from germline, CDR1 is SEHNR and CDR2 is FQNEAQ (reference sequence). This CDR3 has 14 amino acids. The CDR3 here is CASRGGAESYEQYF. CDR3 DNA sequence: TGTGCCAGCAGAGGGGGCGCAGAATCCTACGAGCAGTACTTC.

This clonotype was seen just once. V usage is TRBV2 and J usage is TRBJ2-3; 12 bases map to TRBD2. The germline CDR1 and CDR2 sequences are SNHLY and FYNNEI. This CDR3 comprises 15 residues. Losses at the gene ends were 6 bases for V and 2 bases for J; bases not matched to a gene: 3. The CDR3: CASSGTSGYTDTQYF. The CDR3, as DNA: TGTGCCAGCAGCGGGACTAGCGGGTACACAGATACGCAGTATTTT.